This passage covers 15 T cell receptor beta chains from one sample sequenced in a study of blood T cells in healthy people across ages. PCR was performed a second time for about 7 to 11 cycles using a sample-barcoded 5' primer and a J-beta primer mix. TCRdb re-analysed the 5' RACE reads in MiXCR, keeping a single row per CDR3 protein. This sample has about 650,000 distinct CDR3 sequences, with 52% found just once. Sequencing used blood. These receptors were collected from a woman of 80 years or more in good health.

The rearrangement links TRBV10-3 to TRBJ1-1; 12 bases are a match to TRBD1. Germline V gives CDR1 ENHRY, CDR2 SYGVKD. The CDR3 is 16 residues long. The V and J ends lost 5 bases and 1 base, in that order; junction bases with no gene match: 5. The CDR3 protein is CAISRPGQGANTEAFF. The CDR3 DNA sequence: TGTGCCATCAGTCGACCGGGACAGGGGGCGAACACTGAAGCTTTCTTT.

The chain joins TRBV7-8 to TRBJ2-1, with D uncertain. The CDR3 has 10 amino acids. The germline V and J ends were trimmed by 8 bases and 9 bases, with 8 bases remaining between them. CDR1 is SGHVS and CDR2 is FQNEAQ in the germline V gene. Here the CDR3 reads CASQTTEQFF. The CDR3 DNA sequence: TGTGCCAGCCAGACAACTGAGCAGTTCTTC.

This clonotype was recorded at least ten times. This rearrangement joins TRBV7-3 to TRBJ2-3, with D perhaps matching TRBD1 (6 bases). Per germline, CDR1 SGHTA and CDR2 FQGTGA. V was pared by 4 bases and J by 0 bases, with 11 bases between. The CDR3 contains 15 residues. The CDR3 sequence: CASSWGQASTDTQYF. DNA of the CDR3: TGTGCCAGCAGCTGGGGACAAGCCAGCACAGATACGCAGTATTTT. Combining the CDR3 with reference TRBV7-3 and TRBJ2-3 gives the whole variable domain GAGVSQTPSNKVTEKGKYVELRCDPISGHTALYWYRQSLGQGPEFLIYFQGTGAADDSGLPNDRFFAVRPEGSVSTLKIQRTERGDSAVYLCASSWGQASTDTQYFGPGTRLTVL.

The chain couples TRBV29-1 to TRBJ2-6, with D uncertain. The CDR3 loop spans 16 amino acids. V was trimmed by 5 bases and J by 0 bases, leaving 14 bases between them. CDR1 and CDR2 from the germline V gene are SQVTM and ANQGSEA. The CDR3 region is CSVSVTYSSGANVLTF. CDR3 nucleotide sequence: TGCAGCGTTTCAGTGACATATAGCTCTGGGGCCAACGTCCTGACTTTC.

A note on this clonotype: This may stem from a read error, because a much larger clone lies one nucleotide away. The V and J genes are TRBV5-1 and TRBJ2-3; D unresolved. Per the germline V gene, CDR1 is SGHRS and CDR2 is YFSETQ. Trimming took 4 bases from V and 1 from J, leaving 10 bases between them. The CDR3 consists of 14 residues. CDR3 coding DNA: TGCGCCAGCAGCGTGACACGGCGCACAGATACGCAGTATTTT. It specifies CASSVTRRTDTQYF.

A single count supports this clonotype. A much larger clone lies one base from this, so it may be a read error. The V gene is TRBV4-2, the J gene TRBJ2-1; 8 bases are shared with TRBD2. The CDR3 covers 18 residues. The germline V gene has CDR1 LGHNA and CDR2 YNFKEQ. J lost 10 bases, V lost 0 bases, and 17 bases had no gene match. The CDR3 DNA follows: TGTGCCAGCAGCCAAGATGGCGGAGGGATAGCGGGGTTGAAGGAGCAGTTCTTC. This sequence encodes CASSQDGGGIAGLKEQFF.

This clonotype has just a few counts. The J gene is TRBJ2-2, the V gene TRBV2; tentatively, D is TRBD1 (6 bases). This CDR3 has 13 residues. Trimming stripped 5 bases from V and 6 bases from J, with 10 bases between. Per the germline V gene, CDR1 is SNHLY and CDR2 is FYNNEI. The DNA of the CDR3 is TGTGCCAGCAGTTCTCAGGGGTCCGGGGAGCTGTTTTTT. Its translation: CASSSQGSGELFF.

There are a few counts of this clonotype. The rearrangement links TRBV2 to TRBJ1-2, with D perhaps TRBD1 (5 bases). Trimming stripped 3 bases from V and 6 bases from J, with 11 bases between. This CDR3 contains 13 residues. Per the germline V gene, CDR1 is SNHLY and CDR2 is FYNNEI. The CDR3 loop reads CASSDRGTHGYTF. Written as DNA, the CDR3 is TGTGCCAGCAGTGACCGCGGGACCCATGGCTACACCTTC.

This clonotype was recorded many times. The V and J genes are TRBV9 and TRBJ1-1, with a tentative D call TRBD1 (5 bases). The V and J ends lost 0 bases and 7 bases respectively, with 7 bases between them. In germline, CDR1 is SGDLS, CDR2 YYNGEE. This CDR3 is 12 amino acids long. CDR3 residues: CASSVVGGEAFF. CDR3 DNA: TGTGCCAGCAGCGTAGTCGGGGGTGAAGCTTTCTTT.

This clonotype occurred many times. The CDR3 here is CASSGRAGQPQHF. CDR3 nucleotides: TGTGCCAGCAGCGGGAGGGCGGGACAGCCCCAGCATTTT. This sequence joins TRBV3-1 and TRBJ1-5; D ambiguous. The CDR3 length is 13 residues. Trimming pared 5 bases from V and 7 bases from J, leaving 12 bases between. CDR1 is LGHDT and CDR2 is YNNKEL in the germline V gene (reference sequence).

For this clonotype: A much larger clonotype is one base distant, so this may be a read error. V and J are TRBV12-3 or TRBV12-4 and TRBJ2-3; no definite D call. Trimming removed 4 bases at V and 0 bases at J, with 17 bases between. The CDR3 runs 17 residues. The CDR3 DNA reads TGTGCCAGCAGTTCCCCCGCGGTTCGCTCCAGCACAGATACGCAGTATTTT. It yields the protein CASSSPAVRSSTDTQYF.

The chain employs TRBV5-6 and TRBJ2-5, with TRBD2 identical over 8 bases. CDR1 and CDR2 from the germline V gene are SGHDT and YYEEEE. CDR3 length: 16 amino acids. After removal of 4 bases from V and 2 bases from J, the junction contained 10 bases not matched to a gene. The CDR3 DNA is TGTGCCAGCAGCGCCTCTCGGCGGGGGGCGCAAGAGACCCAGTACTTC. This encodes CASSASRRGAQETQYF.

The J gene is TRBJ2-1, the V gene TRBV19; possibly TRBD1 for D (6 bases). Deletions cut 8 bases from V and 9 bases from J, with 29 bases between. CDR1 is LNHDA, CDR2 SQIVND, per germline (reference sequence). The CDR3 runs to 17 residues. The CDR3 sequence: CASGLWGVSDSTGEQFF. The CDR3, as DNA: TGTGCCAGTGGACTTTGGGGAGTGTCGGACAGTACCGGTGAGCAGTTCTTC.

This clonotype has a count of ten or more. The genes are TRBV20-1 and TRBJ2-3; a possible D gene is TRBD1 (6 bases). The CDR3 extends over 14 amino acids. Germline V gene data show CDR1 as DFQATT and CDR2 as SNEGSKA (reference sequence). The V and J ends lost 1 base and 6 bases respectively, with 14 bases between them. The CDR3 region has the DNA TGCAGTGCTAGAGTGGGGGCATTGACCGATACGCAGTATTTT. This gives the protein CSARVGALTDTQYF.

CDR3 sequence: CAWRASSYEQYF. The DNA of the CDR3 is TGTGCCTGGAGGGCAAGCTCCTACGAGCAGTACTTC. V gene TRBV30 combines with J gene TRBJ2-7; D uncertain. Deletions cut 3 bases from V and 0 bases from J, with 6 bases between. The CDR3 loop spans 12 amino acids. Germline V gene lookup returns CDR1 GTSNPN and CDR2 SVGIG (reference sequence).